This TCR beta chain derives from a study of cytomegalovirus exposure and HLA in healthy donors. Trimming took off 6 bases at V and 5 bases at J, with 15 bases between the two ends. The germline gives CDR1 SGHRS, CDR2 YFSETQ. The CDR3 consists of 15 residues. PCR primers comprised 60 Vbeta and 13 Jbeta primers. Sequenced by immunoSEQ multiplex PCR; TCRdb stores in-frame clones only, minus some. This sample yields approximately 150,000 clones, of which more than 60% are seen a single time; 4.9% belongs to the top ten. The count of this clone is one. The antigen is undetermined. The study, taken as a whole, reports: Sequencing had likely introduced a cluster of highly shared sequence variants as an artifact. Overall, under 200 TCR beta chains were annotated as cytomegalovirus-associated.

The sequence was obtained from a male donor in good health and CMV-seronegative. The V gene is TRBV5-1, the J gene TRBJ1-6; D might be TRBD1 (6 bases). The sample consisted of PBMCs. CDR3 in DNA: TGCGCCAGCAAACAGGGAGCAGGAGATAATTCACCCCTCCACTTT. Protein sequence: CASKQGAGDNSPLHF.